This TCR beta chain was captured by sequencing in a study of blood T cell repertoires in COVID-19. Assay used: immunoSEQ multiplex PCR; TCRdb lists only in-frame clones, some missing. The sample lists more than 250,000 clones, 70% to 90% occurring once. The germline V gene has CDR1 KGHDR and CDR2 SFDVKD. The trim removed 1 base at V and 5 bases at J, leaving 6 bases unmatched. The CDR3 is made up of 15 amino acids. The sequenced sample was peripheral blood. The TCR was taken from a woman aged 50 to 60 with COVID-19, enrolled during active disease. This chain links TRBV24-1 with TRBJ2-5, with 7 bases that match TRBD1. CDR3 DNA: TGTGCCACCAGTGATTTCAGACAGGGAAGGGAGACCCAGTACTTC. It specifies CATSDFRQGRETQYF.